The entry below gives a single TCR beta chain sequence along with its context. What it binds is unknown. These data are taken from a study of graft-versus-host responses after intestinal transplantation. In the study overall: Grafts that recipients had were multivisceral, liver-intestinal, or isolated intestinal transplants. Every one of the recipients received anti-thymocyte globulin induction and afterwards took tacrolimus and steroids for around 3 years. Whole-study results and caveats: Early post-transplant HvG declines were associated with peak circulating GvH clone levels. The recipient marrow held GvH clones, and some of them showed up first in ileum or blood.

The table came from immunoSEQ multiplex PCR; TCRdb's copy has only in-frame clones and leaves some out. The sample carries some 110,000 clones, more than 80% recorded once. The length of the CDR3 is 14 residues. V lost 3 bases and J 4 bases, leaving 13 bases between the germline ends. The germline V gene encodes CDR1 SGHAT and CDR2 FQNNGV. The gene calls are TRBV11-2 and TRBJ2-7; D ambiguous. This TCR was recovered from a human donor who was the organ donor for an intestinal transplant. Sequenced material: unstimulated CD4+ T cells sorted from spleen or lymph node cells, taken before transplant. The CDR3 protein is CASSFSTKGYEQYF. The CDR3 DNA follows: TGTGCCAGCAGCTTCAGTACCAAAGGGTACGAGCAGTACTTC.